These 21 T cell receptor beta chains were all obtained from the same sample, sequenced in a study of CD8 T cells in Susac syndrome. Random hexamers served to reverse transcribe roughly 0.45 to 1 ug RNA. One entry per CDR3 protein, called by TCRdb with MiXCR from the immunoSEQ multiplex PCR reads. The sample includes 95,000 to 150,000 distinct CDR3 sequences, around 94% of them seen just once. What was sequenced was CD4+ T cells from PBMCs. These receptors were obtained from a human donor in good health.

The chain couples TRBV6-1 to TRBJ1-1, with D possibly matching TRBD1 (5 bases). This CDR3 is 18 amino acids long. Germline V gene lookup returns CDR1 MNHNS and CDR2 SASEGT. The V end was cut by 2 bases, the J end by 2 bases, with 21 bases between. CDR3 nucleotide sequence: TGTGCCAGCAGTGAACCGTTTGGGACCCTCCTTCTTAACACTGAAGCTTTCTTT. Translation gives CASSEPFGTLLLNTEAFF.

J is TRBJ2-7 and V is TRBV10-3, with a tentative D call TRBD1 (5 bases). There are 13 residues in the CDR3. Trimming removed 1 base from V and 4 bases from J, with 8 bases in between. Germline V gene lookup returns CDR1 ENHRY and CDR2 SYGVKD. CDR3 sequence reads: CAISEYRRYEQYF. DNA for the CDR3: TGTGCCATCAGTGAGTACAGGCGGTACGAGCAGTACTTC.

The chain combines TRBV9 with TRBJ2-1, with D perhaps matching TRBD2 (7 bases). The germline gives CDR1 SGDLS, CDR2 YYNGEE. Trimming removed 4 bases from V and 4 bases from J, with 21 bases in between. This CDR3 spans 17 amino acids. The chain's CDR3 is CASSPRGGTLGYNEQFF. For the CDR3, the DNA is TGTGCCAGCAGCCCGCGGGGAGGGACATTAGGATACAATGAGCAGTTCTTC.

This chain uses TRBV20-1 with TRBJ2-5; unclear D gene. Trimming pared 6 bases from V and 0 bases from J, leaving 11 bases between. Germline V gene lookup returns CDR1 DFQATT and CDR2 SNEGSKA (reference sequence). The CDR3 covers 13 residues. The CDR3: CSAPTPYQETQYF. The CDR3 DNA follows: TGCAGTGCCCCGACTCCGTACCAAGAGACCCAGTACTTC.

V usage is TRBV24-1 and J usage is TRBJ2-2; perhaps TRBD1 as D (5 bases). The V gene's germline CDR1 is KGHDR and CDR2 SFDVKD. The ends were cut back, 3 bases at V and 7 bases at J, with 14 bases in the middle. CDR3 size: 15 residues. CDR3 nucleotides: TGTGCCACCAGTGATAAAGACAGCACCCTCGGGGAGCTGTTTTTT. Encoded protein: CATSDKDSTLGELFF.

The chain employs TRBV3-1 and TRBJ2-3; 10 positions agree with TRBD2. V shed 4 bases, J shed 5 bases, and the junction held 9 bases outside the gene matches. CDR1 is LGHDT and CDR2 is YNNKEL in the germline V gene (reference sequence). The CDR3 runs 16 residues. Here the CDR3 reads CASSPTAGGKGDTQYF. The CDR3 DNA follows: TGTGCCAGCAGCCCGACAGCGGGAGGGAAGGGAGATACGCAGTATTTT.

V is TRBV6-5 and J is TRBJ1-1; no clear D. This CDR3 is built from 15 residues. With 2 bases removed from V and 4 bases from J, the gap between germline ends came to 14 bases. Per the germline V gene, CDR1 is MNHEY and CDR2 is SVGAGI. CDR3 sequence: CASSYRVRGVTEAFF. The DNA of the CDR3 is TGTGCCAGCAGTTACCGGGTCCGCGGGGTCACTGAAGCTTTCTTT.

This chain joins TRBV5-4 and TRBJ2-7; 9 bases line up with TRBD2. CDR1 and CDR2 from the germline V gene are SGHNT and YYREEE (reference sequence). This CDR3 spans 16 amino acids. V dropped 1 base and J dropped 3; count of bases not matched to a gene: 8. CDR3 nucleotides: TGTGCCAGCAGCTTGTTGGGTAGCGGGAGCCTCTACGAGCAGTACTTC. It encodes CASSLLGSGSLYEQYF.

This chain joins TRBV12-3 or TRBV12-4 and TRBJ1-3, with no clear D. The CDR3 runs 14 residues. V was shortened by 6 bases and J by 5 bases, with 14 bases between the two germline ends. CDR3 residues: CASSQTLERNTIYF. The CDR3 DNA is TGTGCCAGCAGCCAGACATTGGAGCGAAACACCATATATTTT.

Concerning this clonotype: The junction and the germline gene differ at one end; a read error may be behind it. The V and J genes are TRBV7-7 and TRBJ2-1, with 7 positions matching TRBD2. Per germline, CDR1 SSHAT and CDR2 FNYEAQ (reference sequence). This CDR3 has 15 residues. The CDR3 nucleotides are TGTGCTAGCAGTAGAGGCCTAGCGGAGAGGTCGGAGCAGTTCTTC. Residues: CASSRGLAERSEQFF.

The chain uses TRBV20-1 and TRBJ1-5; D is unclear. The V end was cut by 0 bases, the J end by 0 bases, with 3 bases between. This CDR3 is built from 13 residues. Germline CDR1 is DFQATT and CDR2 is SNEGSKA (reference sequence). In DNA, the CDR3 is TGCAGTGCTAGAGAGAATAGCAATCAGCCCCAGCATTTT. It translates to CSARENSNQPQHF.

The chain recombines TRBV29-1 with TRBJ2-1; 10 nucleotides match TRBD2. In germline, CDR1 is SQVTM, CDR2 ANQGSEA. V lost 2 bases and J lost 7; bases outside the gene matches: 8. The CDR3 extends over 15 amino acids. CDR3 residues: CSVESSGSLRNEQFF. The CDR3 DNA reads TGCAGCGTTGAATCTAGCGGGAGTCTTCGGAATGAGCAGTTCTTC.

This chain links TRBV5-1 with TRBJ1-3; a possible D gene is TRBD1 (5 bases). The CDR3 totals 16 residues. V lost 2 bases to trimming and J lost 0 bases, with 12 bases between them. Germline CDR1 reads SGHRS; CDR2 reads YFSETQ. The CDR3 DNA sequence: TGCGCCAGCAGCTTAGGGGAGGCCGTCTCTGGAAACACCATATATTTT. Translation gives CASSLGEAVSGNTIYF.

V is TRBV6-6 and J is TRBJ1-2; D remains unclear. The CDR3 consists of 13 residues. Deletions cut 7 bases from V and 7 bases from J, with 16 bases between. From germline, CDR1 is MNHNY and CDR2 SVGAGI (reference sequence). CDR3 in amino acids: CASTPTPGFGYTF. The CDR3 bases are TGTGCCAGCACCCCCACGCCGGGCTTTGGCTACACCTTC.

This rearrangement joins TRBV5-4 to TRBJ2-7; 10 bases map to TRBD1. The CDR3 is made up of 14 amino acids. J gave up 4 bases and V 4 bases, and 5 bases lay outside the gene matches. The germline V gene encodes CDR1 SGHNT and CDR2 YYREEE (reference sequence). CDR3: CASSRDRGGYEQYF. In nucleotides, the CDR3 is TGTGCCAGCAGCCGGGACAGGGGTGGATACGAGCAGTACTTC.

The CDR3 here is CASSFSGQTNTGELFF. The CDR3 nucleotides read TGTGCCAGCAGTTTTTCTGGACAGACGAACACCGGGGAGCTGTTTTTT. The chain employs TRBV6-2 or TRBV6-3 and TRBJ2-2; tentatively, D is TRBD1 (6 bases). CDR1 is MNHEY and CDR2 is SVGEGT in the germline V gene. V lost 4 bases and J lost 0, with 12 bases in between. There are 16 residues in the CDR3.

The rearrangement links TRBV20-1 to TRBJ1-1; TRBD1 might be the D (6 bases). Looked up from germline, CDR1 is DFQATT and CDR2 is SNEGSKA (reference sequence). This CDR3 comprises 15 residues. V lost 2 bases to trimming and J lost 2 bases, with 15 bases between them. DNA for the CDR3: TGCAGTGCTAGATACAACAGGGTTGCAAACACTGAAGCTTTCTTT. It specifies CSARYNRVANTEAFF.

The chain employs TRBV11-3 and TRBJ1-1; D perhaps matches TRBD1 (6 bases). V lost 3 bases, J lost 0 bases, and 11 bases lay in between. Germline V gene data show CDR1 as SGHNT and CDR2 as YENEEA. This CDR3 has 15 residues. The CDR3 region is CASSLSGQLNTEAFF. The CDR3 coding sequence is TGTGCCAGCAGCTTGAGCGGACAGCTGAACACTGAAGCTTTCTTT.

The sample holds one count of this clonotype. Relative to the germline gene, one junction end is altered; a read error may explain this. The V gene is TRBV7-7, the J gene TRBJ2-3; TRBD2 might be the D (6 bases). The CDR3 length is 15 residues. Germline CDR1 and CDR2: SSHAT and FNYEAQ (reference sequence). The CDR3 is CASSPIREWADTQYF. The CDR3 DNA sequence: TGTGCTAGCAGCCCAATTCGGGAGTGGGCAGATACGCAGTATTTT.

V gene TRBV6-5 combines with J gene TRBJ1-2; 8 bases align to TRBD1. V lost 6 bases to trimming and J lost 5 bases; unmatched junction nucleotides: 8. Germline V lookup: CDR1 MNHEY, CDR2 SVGAGI. The CDR3 loop spans 14 amino acids. CDR3 bases: TGTGCCAGCAGAAAAGACAGGGGCGGATATGGCTACACCTTC. Encoded protein: CASRKDRGGYGYTF.

V is TRBV7-2 and J is TRBJ2-7; D tentatively reads TRBD1 or TRBD2 (5 bases each). The CDR3 extends over 15 amino acids. The germline CDR1 and CDR2 sequences are SGHTA and FQGNSA. With 5 bases removed from V and 6 bases from J, the gap between germline ends came to 20 bases. CDR3 protein: CASSPAAGGAREQYF. CDR3 DNA: TGTGCCAGCAGCCCGGCAGCTGGGGGAGCCCGCGAGCAGTACTTC. The full variable domain, completed using reference TRBV7-2 and TRBJ2-7, is GAGVSQSPSNKVTEKGKDVELRCDPISGHTALYWYRQSLGQGLEFLIYFQGNSAPDKSGLPSDRFSAERTGGSVSTLTIQRTQQEDSAVYLCASSPAAGGAREQYFGPGTRLTVT.